This is a list of T cell receptor beta chains from one sample in a study of shared T cell receptors in the human thymus. Assay used: immunoSEQ multiplex PCR; TCRdb lists only in-frame clones, some missing. The sample records 630,000 or so clones, about 87% being singletons. This sample also belongs to another study, concerning human thymus T cells.

The material sequenced was thymocytes. All receptors come from a boy under three years old with a congenital heart defect. CDR3s include the opening cysteine and the closing phenylalanine or tryptophan. Each record gives: clone size, V gene, D gene, J gene, CDR3 DNA, CDR3 protein. A D gene is named only where the DNA matches it firmly. Size is stated for part of the rows, as once, few or many counts, or as a class when the clone is expanded.

.	TRBV4-3	.	TRBJ2-3	TGCGCCAGCAGCCAAGAAACCGGGAGTGATACGCAGTATTTT	CASSQETGSDTQYF
.	TRBV6-1	.	TRBJ1-5	TGTGCCAGCAGTGAACCGGGGGGCAAGAACCGGAATCAGCCCCAGCATTTT	CASSEPGGKNRNQPQHF
.	TRBV5-6	TRBD2	TRBJ2-3	TGTGCCAGCAGCTCTATGGGGCTAGCGGGGGTCACAGATACGCAGTATTTT	CASSSMGLAGVTDTQYF
.	TRBV7-2	TRBD2	TRBJ2-3	TGTGCCAGCAGCTCGAAAAGGACTAGCGTACCTAGCACAGATACGCAGTATTTT	CASSSKRTSVPSTDTQYF
.	TRBV28	.	TRBJ2-7	TGTGCCAGCAGTTTAGTGGGGGGGCCGTACGAGCAGTACTTC	CASSLVGGPYEQYF
once	TRBV12-5	.	TRBJ1-5	TGTGCTAGTGGTTTCTGGCAGGCCCGTCAGCCCCAGCATTTT	CASGFWQARQPQHF
.	TRBV19	TRBD1	TRBJ1-6	TGTGCCAGTAGTACCCCGGGACAGAATAATTCACCCCTCCACTTT	CASSTPGQNNSPLHF
.	TRBV10-1	TRBD2	TRBJ2-3	TGCGCCAGCAGTGATACTAGCGGGACCCCAGATACGCAGTATTTT	CASSDTSGTPDTQYF
.	TRBV5-4	.	TRBJ2-3	TGTGCCAGCAGCGTTAGCGGAACTAGCACAGATACGCAGTATTTT	CASSVSGTSTDTQYF
.	TRBV11-2	TRBD2	TRBJ2-7	TGTGCCAGCAGCCCGAGACCCCAAGCGGGAGCCTCCTACGAGCAGTACTTC	CASSPRPQAGASYEQYF
.	TRBV28	.	TRBJ1-5	TGTGCCAGCAGTTTACGGGTTAGCAATCAGCCCCAGCATTTT	CASSLRVSNQPQHF
.	TRBV11-2	TRBD1	TRBJ1-6	TGTGCCAGCAGCTTAGTAGCGACTATTTCGGGGACAGGGGAATCACCCCTCCACTTT	CASSLVATISGTGESPLHF
.	TRBV4-3	.	TRBJ2-1	TGCGCCAGCAGCCAAGATCGGGTCGGGGGACTCAGGGTCTCCTACAATGAGCAGTTCTTC	CASSQDRVGGLRVSYNEQFF
.	TRBV5-5	.	TRBJ1-2	TGTGCCAGCAGCTTGTACTTCTATGGCTACACCTTC	CASSLYFYGYTF
.	TRBV7-2	TRBD2	TRBJ2-1	TGTGCCAGCAGCTTATCTCCACTAGCGGGAGGCAGAGACGAGCAGTTCTTC	CASSLSPLAGGRDEQFF
.	TRBV6-6	.	TRBJ2-7	TGTGCCAGCAGTTACCTCCAGGGAGGCTACGAGCAGTACTTC	CASSYLQGGYEQYF
.	TRBV4-3	TRBD2	TRBJ2-7	TGCGCCAGCAGCCAAGATCCCTCGCCAGCCCTAGCGGGAGTCTACGAGCAGTACTTC	CASSQDPSPALAGVYEQYF
.	TRBV15	.	TRBJ2-7	TGTGCCACCAGCAGAGAATCGACTAGAGGGTACGAGCAGTACTTC	CATSRESTRGYEQYF
.	TRBV7-2	TRBD2	TRBJ2-1	TGTGCCAGCAGGGGGGGGGTATACAATGAGCAGTTCTTC	CASRGGVYNEQFF
.	TRBV4-3	.	TRBJ2-3	TGCGCCAGCAGCCAAGATCCCCCGGAACAGGAGATCACAGATACGCAGTATTTT	CASSQDPPEQEITDTQYF
.	TRBV28	TRBD2	TRBJ2-7	TGTGCCAGCAGCCCGACTAGCAAGCGTAGGTACGAGCAGTACTTC	CASSPTSKRRYEQYF
.	TRBV6-1	TRBD1	TRBJ1-4	TGTGCCAGTCGGTTAGGACAGGGGGCAAGGGAAAAACTGTTTTTT	CASRLGQGAREKLFF
.	TRBV19	TRBD2	TRBJ2-3	TGTGCCAGTAGTATAGAGCGGGAGAGGGGCACAGATACGCAGTATTTT	CASSIERERGTDTQYF
.	TRBV30	.	TRBJ1-3	TGTGCCTGGAGTGTATGGAGGGACCTCTCTGGAAACACCATATATTTT	CAWSVWRDLSGNTIYF
.	TRBV28	TRBD1	TRBJ1-4	TGTGCCAGCAGATTATACTCCCGGGACAGGGATGAAAAACTGTTTTTT	CASRLYSRDRDEKLFF
.	TRBV7-6	.	TRBJ2-1	TGTGCCAGCAGCTGGAACACTAGCCCCTACAATGAGCAGTTCTTC	CASSWNTSPYNEQFF
.	TRBV10-1	.	TRBJ1-1	TGCGCCAGCAAACAGGGGAACACTGAAGCTTTCTTT	CASKQGNTEAFF
.	TRBV9	TRBD1	TRBJ2-7	TGTGCCAGCAGCGTAGGGGCAGGGGGCTCTTCTGAGCAGTACTTC	CASSVGAGGSSEQYF
.	TRBV25-1	.	TRBJ2-7	TGTGCCAGCAGTGAGGACACAGCCTCCTACGAGCAGTACTTC	CASSEDTASYEQYF
.	TRBV7-2	TRBD1	TRBJ1-6	TGTGCCAGCAGCTTAGAGGGGGCTCGAGGACCCCTCCACTTT	CASSLEGARGPLHF
.	TRBV30	TRBD2	TRBJ2-7	TGTGCCTGGAGTGTACCCACGGCTAGCGGCTACGAGCAGTACTTC	CAWSVPTASGYEQYF
.	TRBV5-1	TRBD1	TRBJ2-7	TGCGCCAGCAGCTCTAGACTACGGACAGGGGAACACGAGCAGTACTTC	CASSSRLRTGEHEQYF
.	TRBV19	.	TRBJ1-1	TGTGCCAGTAGTATGGAGGGTCTGAACACTGAAGCTTTCTTT	CASSMEGLNTEAFF
.	TRBV6-1	.	TRBJ1-2	TGTGCCAGCAGTGAAGGGAGGCAGCGACATATTGGCTACACCTTC	CASSEGRQRHIGYTF
.	TRBV7-7	.	TRBJ2-7	TGTGCCAGCAGCCCTGGACAATTATACGAGCAGTACTTC	CASSPGQLYEQYF
.	TRBV27	.	TRBJ2-6	TGTGCCAGCAGTTCCCCGGGGGCCAACGTCCTGACTTTC	CASSSPGANVLTF
.	TRBV29-1	TRBD1	TRBJ1-1	TGCAGCGTTGGAAGCCTACGACAGGGCAACACTGAAGCTTTCTTT	CSVGSLRQGNTEAFF
.	TRBV27	TRBD2	TRBJ2-7	TGTGCCAGCAGCTGGACCGGGACTAGCGGGAAACACGAGCAGTACTTC	CASSWTGTSGKHEQYF
.	TRBV7-9	TRBD2	TRBJ2-2	TGTGCCGGTAGCGGGGGGGGCCGGACCGGGGAGCTGTTTTTT	CAGSGGGRTGELFF
.	TRBV6-1	.	TRBJ1-5	TGTGCCAGCAGTGAAGCTGGGCACCTCGCATCGAACAATCAGCCCCAGCATTTT	CASSEAGHLASNNQPQHF
once	TRBV5-1	TRBD1	TRBJ1-2	TGCGCCAGCAGCTGGGATGACAGGGTGGGAGGCTACACCTTC	CASSWDDRVGGYTF
.	TRBV4-3	.	TRBJ1-5	TGCGCCAGCAGCCAAGACGTAGGAGGGGATCAGCCCCAGCATTTT	CASSQDVGGDQPQHF
few	TRBV9	TRBD1	TRBJ1-1	TGTGCCAGCAGCGTAGGAACAGGGGAGAACACTGAAGCTTTCTTT	CASSVGTGENTEAFF
once	TRBV28	.	TRBJ2-2	TGTGCCAGCCGGGACATTCCCACCGGGGAGCTGTTTTTT	CASRDIPTGELFF
few	TRBV9	.	TRBJ2-5	TGTGCCAGCAGCGCAAACCCGGGGGTACAAGAGACCCAGTACTTC	CASSANPGVQETQYF
.	TRBV5-4	TRBD2	TRBJ2-3	TGTGCCAGCACTGGGCGGGAGGACACAGATACGCAGTATTTT	CASTGREDTDTQYF
.	TRBV27	.	TRBJ1-1	TGTGCCAGCAGGGGCCCGGGGAAAGGGAATAGGCCTGAAGCTTTCTTT	CASRGPGKGNRPEAFF
.	TRBV25-1	.	TRBJ2-7	TGTGCCAGCGATCGGGGGACCGAGCAGTACTTC	CASDRGTEQYF
few	TRBV5-1	TRBD1	TRBJ2-7	TGCGCCAGCAGCCTACGACAGGGGTCGGGCGAGCAGTACTTC	CASSLRQGSGEQYF
.	TRBV30	TRBD1	TRBJ1-6	TGTGCCTGGAGCAATACCTACAGGGGAGGACTGGATAATTCACCCCTCCACTTT	CAWSNTYRGGLDNSPLHF
.	TRBV13	.	TRBJ1-4	TGTGCCAGCAGCCACCGGGCCGAGGGAAATGAAAAACTGTTTTTT	CASSHRAEGNEKLFF
once	TRBV11-1	.	TRBJ2-5	TGTGCCAGCAGCTTAATGGGGCCGGGCCAAGAGACCCAGTACTTC	CASSLMGPGQETQYF
.	TRBV5-6	TRBD1	TRBJ1-5	TGTGCCAGCAGCTTGGACAGGGGAACGGATCAGCCCCAGCATTTT	CASSLDRGTDQPQHF
.	TRBV5-1	.	TRBJ1-2	TGCGCCAGCAGCCCCGACAGGTTCTATGGCTACACCTTC	CASSPDRFYGYTF
.	TRBV29-1	TRBD1	TRBJ1-4	TGCAGCGTCACCGGGACAGCTAATGAAAAACTGTTTTTT	CSVTGTANEKLFF